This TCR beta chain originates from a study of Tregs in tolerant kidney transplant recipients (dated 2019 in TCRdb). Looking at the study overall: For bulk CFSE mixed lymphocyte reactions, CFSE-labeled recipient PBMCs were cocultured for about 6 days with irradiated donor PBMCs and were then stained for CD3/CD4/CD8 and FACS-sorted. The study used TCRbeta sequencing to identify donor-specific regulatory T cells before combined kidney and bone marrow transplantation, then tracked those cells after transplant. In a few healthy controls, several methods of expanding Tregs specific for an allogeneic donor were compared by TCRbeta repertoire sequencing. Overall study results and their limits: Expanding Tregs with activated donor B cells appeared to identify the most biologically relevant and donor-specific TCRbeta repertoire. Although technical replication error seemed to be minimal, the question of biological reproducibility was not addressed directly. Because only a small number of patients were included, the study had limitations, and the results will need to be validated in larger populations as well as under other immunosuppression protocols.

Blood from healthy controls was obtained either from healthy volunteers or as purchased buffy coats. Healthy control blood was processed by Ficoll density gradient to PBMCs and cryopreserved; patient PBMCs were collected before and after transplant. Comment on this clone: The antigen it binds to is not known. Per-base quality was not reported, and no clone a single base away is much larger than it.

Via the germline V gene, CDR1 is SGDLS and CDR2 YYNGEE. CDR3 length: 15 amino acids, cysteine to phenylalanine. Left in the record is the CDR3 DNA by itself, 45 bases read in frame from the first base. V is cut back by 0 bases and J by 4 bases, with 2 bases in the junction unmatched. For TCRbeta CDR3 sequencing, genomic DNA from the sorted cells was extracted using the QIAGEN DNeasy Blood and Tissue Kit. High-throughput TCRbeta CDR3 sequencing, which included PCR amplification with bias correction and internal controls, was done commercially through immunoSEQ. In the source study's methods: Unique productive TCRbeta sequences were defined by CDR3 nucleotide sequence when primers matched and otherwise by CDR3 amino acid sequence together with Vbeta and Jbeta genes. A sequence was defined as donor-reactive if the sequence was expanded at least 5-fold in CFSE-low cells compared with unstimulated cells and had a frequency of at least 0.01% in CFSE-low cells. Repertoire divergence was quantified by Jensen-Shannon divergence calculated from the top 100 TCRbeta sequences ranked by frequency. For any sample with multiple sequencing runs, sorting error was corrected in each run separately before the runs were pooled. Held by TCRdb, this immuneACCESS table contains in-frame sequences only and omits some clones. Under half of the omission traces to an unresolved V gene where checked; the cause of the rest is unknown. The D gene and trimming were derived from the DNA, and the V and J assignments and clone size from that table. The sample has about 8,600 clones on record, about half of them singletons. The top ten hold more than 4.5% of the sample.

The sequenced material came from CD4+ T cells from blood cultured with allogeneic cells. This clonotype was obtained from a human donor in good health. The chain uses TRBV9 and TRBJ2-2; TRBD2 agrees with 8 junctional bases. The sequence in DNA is TGTGCCAGCAGCGTAGCGGGGGGGTCCACCGGGGAGCTGTTTTTT. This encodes CASSVAGGSTGELFF.